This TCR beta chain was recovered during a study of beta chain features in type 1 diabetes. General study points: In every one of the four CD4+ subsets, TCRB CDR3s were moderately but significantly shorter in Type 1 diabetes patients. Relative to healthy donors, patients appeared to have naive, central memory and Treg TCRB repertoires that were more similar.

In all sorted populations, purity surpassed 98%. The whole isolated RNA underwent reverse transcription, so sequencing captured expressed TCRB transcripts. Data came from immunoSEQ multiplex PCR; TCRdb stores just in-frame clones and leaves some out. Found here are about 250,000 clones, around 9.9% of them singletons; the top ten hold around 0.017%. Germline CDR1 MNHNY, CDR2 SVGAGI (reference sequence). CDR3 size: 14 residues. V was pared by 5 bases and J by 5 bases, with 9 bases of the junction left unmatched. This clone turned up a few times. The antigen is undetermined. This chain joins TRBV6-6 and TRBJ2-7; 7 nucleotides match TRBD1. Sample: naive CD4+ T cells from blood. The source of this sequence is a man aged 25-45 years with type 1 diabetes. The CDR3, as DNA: TGTGCCAGCAGTCCCCGACAGGGAATAAACGAGCAGTACTTC. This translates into CASSPRQGINEQYF.